The rows below give T cell receptor beta chains drawn from one sample of a study of blood T cell repertoires in COVID-19. Using immunoSEQ multiplex PCR, the repertoire was profiled, and TCRdb retains in-frame clones only, with some absent. The table lists about 11,000 clones, roughly 81% of them singletons, with approximately 30% in the top ten. Sequencing was done on a sample of peripheral blood. Every receptor here comes from a man between 45 and 60 years old with active COVID-19. Both conserved end residues are part of each CDR3. D genes are given only for firm matches. Size tells how often a clone was seen (once, few, many) or the class of an expanded clone, and some rows leave it out.

TGTGCCAGTAGTTTAGGGACTAGCGGACGCTCCTACAATGAGCAGTTCTTC	CASSLGTSGRSYNEQFF	TRBV19	NA	TRBD2	TRBJ2-1
TGCGCCAGCAGCCAAGAGGCGCGGCTACAAGAGACCCAGTACTTC	CASSQEARLQETQYF	TRBV4-1	NA	NA	TRBJ2-5
TGTGCCAGCAGCACCTTTACACGCAGACTAGCGGAGGCAGATACGCAGTATTTT	CASSTFTRRLAEADTQYF	TRBV9	once	TRBD2	TRBJ2-3
TGTGCCAGCAGTGACCGGCTAGCGGGAACCATTGGGAATGAGCAGTTCTTC	CASSDRLAGTIGNEQFF	TRBV2	NA	TRBD2	TRBJ2-1
TGTGCCAGCAGTGAAACGTCCCCTTGGACTAGCGGGCGCCCCTACAATGAGCAGTTCTTC	CASSETSPWTSGRPYNEQFF	TRBV6-1	NA	TRBD2	TRBJ2-1
TGTGCCACCAGTGCTGTAGATGGCTACGAGCAGTACTTC	CATSAVDGYEQYF	TRBV24-1	hyperexpanded	NA	TRBJ2-7
TGCGCCAGCAGCTTTGGGGACAACAACTACGAGCAGTACTTC	CASSFGDNNYEQYF	TRBV5-1	NA	NA	TRBJ2-7
TGTGCCAGCAGCCCCGGGACAGGGGACCTGAACACTGAAGCTTTCTTT	CASSPGTGDLNTEAFF	TRBV7-9	NA	TRBD1	TRBJ1-1
TGTGCCAGCAGTTTATCCGGGACTAGCCTCCCCGAGCAGTACTTC	CASSLSGTSLPEQYF	TRBV27	NA	TRBD2	TRBJ2-7
TGTGCCAGCAGCGTAAGACAGGGAGGCTACGAGCAGTACTTC	CASSVRQGGYEQYF	TRBV9	NA	NA	TRBJ2-7
TGTGCCATCAGTGAGGGGGAGTTAAGGAGCTCCTACGAGCAGTACTTC	CAISEGELRSSYEQYF	TRBV10-3	large	NA	TRBJ2-7
TGTGCCAGCAGTGCTGTGATCCCGGGACTAGCGGGAGGACGACCGGATGAGCAGTACTTC	CASSAVIPGLAGGRPDEQYF	TRBV6-2/TRBV6-3	NA	TRBD2	TRBJ2-7
TGTGCCAGCAGTCCCCTTTTTAGCAATCAGCCCCAGCATTTT	CASSPLFSNQPQHF	TRBV27	NA	NA	TRBJ1-5
TGCAGCGTTGAAGATCGAGGCCACAGCGGATATGGCTACACCTTC	CSVEDRGHSGYGYTF	TRBV29-1	NA	NA	TRBJ1-2
TGTGCCAGCAGTGTCGGGACACACTACGAGCAGTACTTC	CASSVGTHYEQYF	TRBV28	NA	NA	TRBJ2-7
TGTGCCAGCAGTCCTCTAGCGGGAGGGTACAATGAGCAGTTCTTC	CASSPLAGGYNEQFF	TRBV28	NA	TRBD2	TRBJ2-1
TGTGCCAGCAGTCCCGTGAGCGACAGCACAGATACGCAGTATTTT	CASSPVSDSTDTQYF	TRBV28	NA	NA	TRBJ2-3
TGCAGCGGGGGGACAGGCAGCTCTGGAAACACCATATATTTT	CSGGTGSSGNTIYF	TRBV29-1	NA	TRBD1	TRBJ1-3
TGTGCCAGCAGCTCATTGACTAGCAACTACAATGAGCAGTTCTTC	CASSSLTSNYNEQFF	TRBV11-2	NA	TRBD2	TRBJ2-1
TGTGCCAGTAGTATAGTGGCGGGGAACACTGAAGCTTTCTTT	CASSIVAGNTEAFF	TRBV19	NA	NA	TRBJ1-1
TGTGCCAGCAGCGACTTTCTGCGGGAGTCGGGGGAGACCCAGTACTTC	CASSDFLRESGETQYF	TRBV7-9	NA	TRBD2	TRBJ2-5
TGTGCCAGCAGCTTAGACGTAGCGGGGGGGTACAATGAGCAGTTCTTC	CASSLDVAGGYNEQFF	TRBV7-3	few	TRBD2	TRBJ2-1
TGTGCCAGCAGCTTAGGACTAGCGGGGGTATATGAGCAGTTCTTC	CASSLGLAGVYEQFF	TRBV7-2	NA	TRBD2	TRBJ2-1
TGTGCCAGCAGCGCCCCTAGCGCATACTACAATGAGCAGTTCTTC	CASSAPSAYYNEQFF	TRBV9	NA	NA	TRBJ2-1
TGCGCCAGCAGCCCCAGCCGAGAGACAGTGAGCTCCTACAATGAGCAGTTCTTC	CASSPSRETVSSYNEQFF	TRBV5-1	NA	NA	TRBJ2-1
TGTGCCAGCAGCCCGGGACAGTATATAGATACGCAGTATTTT	CASSPGQYIDTQYF	TRBV7-8	NA	TRBD1	TRBJ2-3
TGCGCCAGCAGCTCCGCCGGGACAGCATATGGCTACACCTTC	CASSSAGTAYGYTF	TRBV5-1	once	TRBD1	TRBJ1-2
TGTGCCAGCAGTTCAACAGGGGGCTCCTACAATGAGCAGTTCTTC	CASSSTGGSYNEQFF	TRBV27	NA	TRBD1	TRBJ2-1
TGTGCCAGCAGTCCGTTCGGGACTCTAAAGGTTTACGAGCAGTACTTC	CASSPFGTLKVYEQYF	TRBV28	NA	NA	TRBJ2-7
TGTGCCAGCACCTGGACAGCCAATTCACCCCTCCACTTT	CASTWTANSPLHF	TRBV28	NA	NA	TRBJ1-6
TGCAGCGTTGAAGATGGTCGGGAAGCTTTCTTT	CSVEDGREAFF	TRBV29-1	NA	NA	TRBJ1-1
TGTGCCAGCAGCTTGGGAGGGGATACGCAGTATTTT	CASSLGGDTQYF	TRBV5-4	NA	NA	TRBJ2-3
TGCAGCGTTGTACTATCACCCACAGATACGCAGTATTTT	CSVVLSPTDTQYF	TRBV29-1	NA	NA	TRBJ2-3
TGTGCCAGCAGGCGGACTAGAAATGAGGAGACCCAGTACTTC	CASRRTRNEETQYF	TRBV7-6	once	TRBD2	TRBJ2-5
TGTGCCAGTTCCCTGACGGGGGATGCCTACGAGCAGTACTTC	CASSLTGDAYEQYF	TRBV19	NA	NA	TRBJ2-7
TGTGCCAGCAGTTACACTAGCGGCCCAAACAATGAGCAGTTCTTC	CASSYTSGPNNEQFF	TRBV6-5	NA	TRBD2	TRBJ2-1
TGTGCCATCAGTGGTGTAGCGGGAGGATCGTCCTACAATGAGCAGTTCTTC	CAISGVAGGSSYNEQFF	TRBV10-3	few	TRBD2	TRBJ2-1
TGTGCCAGTAGAGTGGGCGGGAGCGCTTTGTATGAGCAGTTCTTC	CASRVGGSALYEQFF	TRBV19	few	TRBD2	TRBJ2-1
TGTGCCAGCAGCTTAGGGGGGACTAGCACAGATACGCAGTATTTT	CASSLGGTSTDTQYF	TRBV7-7	NA	NA	TRBJ2-3
TGTGCCAGCAGCCAACAATTGGGAGAGGGCACAGATACGCAGTATTTT	CASSQQLGEGTDTQYF	TRBV3-1/TRBV3-2	NA	NA	TRBJ2-3